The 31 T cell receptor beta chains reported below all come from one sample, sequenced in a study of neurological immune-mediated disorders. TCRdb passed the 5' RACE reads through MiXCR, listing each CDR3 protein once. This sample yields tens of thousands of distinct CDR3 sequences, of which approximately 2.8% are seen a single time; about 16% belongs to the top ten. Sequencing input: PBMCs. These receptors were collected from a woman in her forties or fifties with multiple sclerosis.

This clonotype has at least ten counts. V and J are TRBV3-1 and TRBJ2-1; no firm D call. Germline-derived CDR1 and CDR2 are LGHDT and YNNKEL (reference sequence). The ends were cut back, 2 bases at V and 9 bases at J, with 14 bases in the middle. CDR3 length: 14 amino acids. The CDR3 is CASSQRSAWGEQFF. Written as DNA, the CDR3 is TGTGCCAGCAGCCAACGTTCCGCGTGGGGTGAGCAGTTCTTC.

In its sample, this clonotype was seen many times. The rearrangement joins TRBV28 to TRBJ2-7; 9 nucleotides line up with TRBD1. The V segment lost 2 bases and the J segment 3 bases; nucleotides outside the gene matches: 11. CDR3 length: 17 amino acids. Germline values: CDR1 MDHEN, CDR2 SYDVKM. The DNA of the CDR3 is TGTGCCAGCAGTTTACCGGTAGGGGACAGGGACTACTACGAGCAGTACTTC. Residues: CASSLPVGDRDYYEQYF.

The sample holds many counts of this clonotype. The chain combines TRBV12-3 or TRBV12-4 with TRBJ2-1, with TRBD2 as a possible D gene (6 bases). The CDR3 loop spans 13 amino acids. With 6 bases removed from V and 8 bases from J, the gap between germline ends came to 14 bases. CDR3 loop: CASSNLLAHEQFF. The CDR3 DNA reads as TGTGCCAGCAGCAACCTTCTAGCGCATGAGCAGTTCTTC.

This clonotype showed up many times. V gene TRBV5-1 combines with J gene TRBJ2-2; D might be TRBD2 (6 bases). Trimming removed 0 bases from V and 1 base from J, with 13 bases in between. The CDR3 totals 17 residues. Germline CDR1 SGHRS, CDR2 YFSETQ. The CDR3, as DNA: TGCGCCAGCAGCTTGGAAACGGGGGAATGGAACACCGGGGAGCTGTTTTTT. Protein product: CASSLETGEWNTGELFF.

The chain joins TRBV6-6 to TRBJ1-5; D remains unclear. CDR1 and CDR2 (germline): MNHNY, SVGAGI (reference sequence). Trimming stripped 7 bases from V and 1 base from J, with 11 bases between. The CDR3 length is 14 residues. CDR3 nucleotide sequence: TGTGCCAGCAACCCCCTCACCAGCAATCAGCCCCAGCATTTT. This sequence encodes CASNPLTSNQPQHF.

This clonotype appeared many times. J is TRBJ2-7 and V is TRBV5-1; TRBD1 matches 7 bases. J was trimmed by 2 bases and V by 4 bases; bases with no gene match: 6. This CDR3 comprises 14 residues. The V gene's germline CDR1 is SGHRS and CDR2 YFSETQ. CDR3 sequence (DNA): TGCGCCAGCAGCACCCCGGGACAGACCTACGAGCAGTACTTC. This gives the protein CASSTPGQTYEQYF.

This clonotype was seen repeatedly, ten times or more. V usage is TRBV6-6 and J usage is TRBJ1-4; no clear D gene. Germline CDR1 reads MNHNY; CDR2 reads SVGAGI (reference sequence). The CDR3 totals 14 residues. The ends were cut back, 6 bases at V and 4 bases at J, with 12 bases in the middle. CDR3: CASSQDRRNEKLFF. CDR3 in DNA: TGTGCCAGCAGCCAAGACCGACGTAATGAAAAACTGTTTTTT.

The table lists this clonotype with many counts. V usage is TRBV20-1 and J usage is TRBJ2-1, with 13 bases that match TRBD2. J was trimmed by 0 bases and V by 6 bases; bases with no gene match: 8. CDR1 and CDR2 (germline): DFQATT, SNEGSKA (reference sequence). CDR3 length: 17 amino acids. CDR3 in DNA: TGCAGTGCACCACCGGGACTAGCGGGAACCTCCTACAATGAGCAGTTCTTC. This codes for CSAPPGLAGTSYNEQFF.

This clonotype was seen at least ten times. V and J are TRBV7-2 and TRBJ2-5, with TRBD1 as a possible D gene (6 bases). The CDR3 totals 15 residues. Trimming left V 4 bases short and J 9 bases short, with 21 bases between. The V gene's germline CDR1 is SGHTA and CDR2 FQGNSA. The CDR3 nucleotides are TGTGCCAGCAGCTCACTATTTGGACAGAGGGTGGCCCAGTACTTC. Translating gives CASSSLFGQRVAQYF.

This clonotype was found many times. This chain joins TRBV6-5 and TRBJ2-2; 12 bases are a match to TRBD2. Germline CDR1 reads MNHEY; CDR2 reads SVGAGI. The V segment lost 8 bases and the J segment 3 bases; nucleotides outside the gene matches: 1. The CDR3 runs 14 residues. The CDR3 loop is CASRLAGDTGELFF. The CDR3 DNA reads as TGTGCCAGCCGACTAGCGGGGGACACCGGGGAGCTGTTTTTT.

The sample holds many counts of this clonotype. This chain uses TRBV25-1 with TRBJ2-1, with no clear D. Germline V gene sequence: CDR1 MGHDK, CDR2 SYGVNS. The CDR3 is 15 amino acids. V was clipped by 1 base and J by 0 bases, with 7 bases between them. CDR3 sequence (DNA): TGTGCCAGCAGTGAATCAGTCAGCTCCTACAATGAGCAGTTCTTC. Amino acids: CASSESVSSYNEQFF.

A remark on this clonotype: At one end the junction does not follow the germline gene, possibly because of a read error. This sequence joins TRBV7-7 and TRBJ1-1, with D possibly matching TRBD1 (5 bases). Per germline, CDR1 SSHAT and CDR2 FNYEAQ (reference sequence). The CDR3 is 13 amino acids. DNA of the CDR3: TGTGCTAGCAGCTCACAGGTTAACACTGAAGCTTTCTTT. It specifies CASSSQVNTEAFF.

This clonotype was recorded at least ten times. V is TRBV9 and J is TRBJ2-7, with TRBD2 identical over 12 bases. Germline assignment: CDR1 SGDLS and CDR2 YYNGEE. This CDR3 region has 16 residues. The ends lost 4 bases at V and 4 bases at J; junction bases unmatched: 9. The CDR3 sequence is CASSPGVTSGSYEQYF. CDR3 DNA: TGTGCCAGCAGCCCGGGGGTGACTAGCGGGAGTTACGAGCAGTACTTC.

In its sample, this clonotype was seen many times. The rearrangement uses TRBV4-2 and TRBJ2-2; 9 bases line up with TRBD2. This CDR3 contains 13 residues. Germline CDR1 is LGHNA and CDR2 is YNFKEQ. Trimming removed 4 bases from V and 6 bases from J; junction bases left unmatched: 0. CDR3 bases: TGTGCCAGCAGCCCTAGCGGGGCCGGGGAGCTGTTTTTT. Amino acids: CASSPSGAGELFF.

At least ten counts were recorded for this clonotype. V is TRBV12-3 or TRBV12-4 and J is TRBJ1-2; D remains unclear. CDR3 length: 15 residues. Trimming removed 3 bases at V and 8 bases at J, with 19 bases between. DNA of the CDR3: TGTGCCAGCAGTTTCTCTTCGGGCCCAATGGCGGGCTACACCTTC. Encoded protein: CASSFSSGPMAGYTF.

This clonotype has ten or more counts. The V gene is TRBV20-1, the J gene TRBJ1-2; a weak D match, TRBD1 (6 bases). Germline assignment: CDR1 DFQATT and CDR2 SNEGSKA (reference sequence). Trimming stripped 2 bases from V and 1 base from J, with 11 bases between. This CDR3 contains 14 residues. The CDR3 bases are TGCAGTGCTAGACCGGACAGCTTTAACTATGGCTACACCTTC. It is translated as CSARPDSFNYGYTF.

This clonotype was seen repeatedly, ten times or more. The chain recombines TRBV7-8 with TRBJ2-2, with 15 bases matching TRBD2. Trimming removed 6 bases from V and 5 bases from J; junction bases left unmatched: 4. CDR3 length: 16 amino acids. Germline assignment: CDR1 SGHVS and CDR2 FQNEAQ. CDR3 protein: CASRRTSGGGTGELFF. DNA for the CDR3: TGTGCCAGCAGGCGGACTAGCGGGGGGGGGACCGGGGAGCTGTTTTTT.

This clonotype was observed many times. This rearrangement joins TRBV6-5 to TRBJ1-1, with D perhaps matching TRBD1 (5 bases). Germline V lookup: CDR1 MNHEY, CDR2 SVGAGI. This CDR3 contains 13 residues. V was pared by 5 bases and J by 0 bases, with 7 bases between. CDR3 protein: CASSIRVNTEAFF. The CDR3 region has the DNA TGTGCCAGCAGTATCAGGGTGAACACTGAAGCTTTCTTT.

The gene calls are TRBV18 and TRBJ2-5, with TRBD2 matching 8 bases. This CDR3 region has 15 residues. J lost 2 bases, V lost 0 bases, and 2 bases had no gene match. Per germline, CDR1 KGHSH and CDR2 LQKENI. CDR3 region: CASSPPSGVQETQYF. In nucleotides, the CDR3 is TGTGCCAGCTCACCACCTAGCGGGGTACAAGAGACCCAGTACTTC.

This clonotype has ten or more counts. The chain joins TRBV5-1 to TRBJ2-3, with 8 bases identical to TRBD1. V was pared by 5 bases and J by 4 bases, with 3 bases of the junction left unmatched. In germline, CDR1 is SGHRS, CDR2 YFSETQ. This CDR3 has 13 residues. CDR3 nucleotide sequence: TGCGCCAGCAGGCCAGGGGGCCCAGATACGCAGTATTTT. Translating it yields CASRPGGPDTQYF.

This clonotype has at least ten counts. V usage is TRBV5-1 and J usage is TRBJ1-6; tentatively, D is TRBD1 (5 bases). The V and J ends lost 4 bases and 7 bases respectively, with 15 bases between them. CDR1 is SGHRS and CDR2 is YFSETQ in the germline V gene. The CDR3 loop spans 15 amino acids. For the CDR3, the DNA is TGCGCCAGCAGCGGGCAGGGTGGAACCAATTCACCCCTCCACTTT. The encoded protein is CASSGQGGTNSPLHF.

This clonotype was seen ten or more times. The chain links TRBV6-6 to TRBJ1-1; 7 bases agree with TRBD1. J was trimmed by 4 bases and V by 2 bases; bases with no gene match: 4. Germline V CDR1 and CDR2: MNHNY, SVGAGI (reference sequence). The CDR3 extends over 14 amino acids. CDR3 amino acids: CASSYEGAFTEAFF. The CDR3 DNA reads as TGTGCCAGCAGTTACGAGGGGGCTTTCACTGAAGCTTTCTTT.

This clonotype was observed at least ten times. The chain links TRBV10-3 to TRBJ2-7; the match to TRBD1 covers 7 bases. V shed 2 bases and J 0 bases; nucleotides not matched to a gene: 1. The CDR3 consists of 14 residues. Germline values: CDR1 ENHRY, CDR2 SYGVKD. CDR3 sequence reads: CAISEDRVSYEQYF. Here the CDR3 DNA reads TGTGCCATCAGTGAGGACAGGGTCTCCTACGAGCAGTACTTC.

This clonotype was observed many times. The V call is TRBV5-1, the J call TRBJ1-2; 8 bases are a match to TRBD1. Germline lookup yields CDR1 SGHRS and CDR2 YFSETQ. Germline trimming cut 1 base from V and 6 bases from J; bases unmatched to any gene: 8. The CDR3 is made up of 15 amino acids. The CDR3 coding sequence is TGCGCCAGCAGCTTGTGGTCGACAGGGGAGAATGGCTACACCTTC. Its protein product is CASSLWSTGENGYTF.

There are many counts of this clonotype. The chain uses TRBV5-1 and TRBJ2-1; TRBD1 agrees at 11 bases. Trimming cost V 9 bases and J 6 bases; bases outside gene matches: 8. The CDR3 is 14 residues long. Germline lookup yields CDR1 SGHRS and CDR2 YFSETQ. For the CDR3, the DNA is TGCGCCACCCAAAAAGGGACAGGGGGCAATGAGCAGTTCTTC. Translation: CATQKGTGGNEQFF.

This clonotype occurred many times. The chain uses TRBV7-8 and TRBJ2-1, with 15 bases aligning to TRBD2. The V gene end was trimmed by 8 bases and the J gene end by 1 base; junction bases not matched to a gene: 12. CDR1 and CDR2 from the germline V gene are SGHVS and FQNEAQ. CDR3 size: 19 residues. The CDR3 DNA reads TGTGCCAGCGGAAGTGGACTAGCGGGAGGGGTCCTATCCTACAATGAGCAGTTCTTC. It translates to CASGSGLAGGVLSYNEQFF.

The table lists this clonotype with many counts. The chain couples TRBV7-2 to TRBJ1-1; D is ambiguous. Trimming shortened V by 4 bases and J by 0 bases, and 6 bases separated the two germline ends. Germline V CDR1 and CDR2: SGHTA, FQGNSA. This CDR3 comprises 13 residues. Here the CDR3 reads CASSSAMNTEAFF. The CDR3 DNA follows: TGTGCCAGCAGCTCCGCTATGAACACTGAAGCTTTCTTT.

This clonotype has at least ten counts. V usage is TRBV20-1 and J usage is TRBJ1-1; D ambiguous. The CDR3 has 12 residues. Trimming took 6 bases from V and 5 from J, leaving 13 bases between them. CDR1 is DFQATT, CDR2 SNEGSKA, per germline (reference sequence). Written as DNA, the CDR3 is TGCAGTGCCTGGGCCCTCGGAACTGAAGCTTTCTTT. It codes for CSAWALGTEAFF.

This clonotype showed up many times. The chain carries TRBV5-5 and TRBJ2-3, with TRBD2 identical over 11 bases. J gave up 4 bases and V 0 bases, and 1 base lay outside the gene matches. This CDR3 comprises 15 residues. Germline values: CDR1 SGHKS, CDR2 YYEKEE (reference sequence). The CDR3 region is CASSLVAGGPDTQYF. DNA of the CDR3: TGTGCCAGCAGCTTGGTAGCGGGGGGGCCAGATACGCAGTATTTT.

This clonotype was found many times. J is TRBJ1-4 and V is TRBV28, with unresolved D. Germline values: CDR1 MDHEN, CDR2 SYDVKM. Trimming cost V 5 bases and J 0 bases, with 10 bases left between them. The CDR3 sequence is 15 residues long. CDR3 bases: TGTGCCAGCAGTCTCCACACGGCAACTAATGAAAAACTGTTTTTT. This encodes CASSLHTATNEKLFF.

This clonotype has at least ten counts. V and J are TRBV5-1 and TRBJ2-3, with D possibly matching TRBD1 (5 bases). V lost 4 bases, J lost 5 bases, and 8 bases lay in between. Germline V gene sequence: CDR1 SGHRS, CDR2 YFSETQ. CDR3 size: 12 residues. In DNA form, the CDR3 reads TGCGCCAGCAGCCCCCAGGGAGATACGCAGTATTTT. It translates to CASSPQGDTQYF.